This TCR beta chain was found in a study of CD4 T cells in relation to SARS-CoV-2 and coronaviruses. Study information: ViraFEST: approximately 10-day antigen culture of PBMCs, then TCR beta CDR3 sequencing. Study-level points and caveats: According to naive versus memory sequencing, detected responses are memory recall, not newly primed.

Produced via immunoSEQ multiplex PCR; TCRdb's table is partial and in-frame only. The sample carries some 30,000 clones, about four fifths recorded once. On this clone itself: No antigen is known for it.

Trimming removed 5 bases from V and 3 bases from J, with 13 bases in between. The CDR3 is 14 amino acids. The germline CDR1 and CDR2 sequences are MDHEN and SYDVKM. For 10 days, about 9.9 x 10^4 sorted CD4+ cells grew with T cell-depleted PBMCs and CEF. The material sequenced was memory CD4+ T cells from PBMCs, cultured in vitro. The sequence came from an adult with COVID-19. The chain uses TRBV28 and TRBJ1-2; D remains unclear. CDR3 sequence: CASSPRWGDYGYTF. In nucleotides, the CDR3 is TGTGCCAGCAGTCCACGGTGGGGTGACTATGGCTACACCTTC.